These T cell receptor beta chains were read from a single sample in a study of glioma-infiltrating T cells after dendritic cell vaccination. Only in-frame clones appear in the TCRdb table, and some are missing; sequencing was by immunoSEQ multiplex PCR. Of about 99,000 clones in the sample, 75% to 85% were seen once. The sequencing here drew on blood, taken before dendritic cell vaccination. All receptors derive from a human donor with glioblastoma. Both conserved end residues are part of each CDR3. The D gene is left open where the match is weak.

len | d_gene | j_gene | v_gene | CDR3aa
15 | TRBD1 | TRBJ1-4 | TRBV5-8 | CASSSQGQSNEKLFF
17 | TRBD1 | TRBJ1-2 | TRBV5-1 | CASSLTFFGRGMHGYTF
13 | TRBD1 | TRBJ1-1 | TRBV19 | CASSRDRVSEAFF
18 | - | TRBJ1-6 | TRBV7-6 | CASSLFSRAPSYNSPLHF
16 | TRBD1 | TRBJ2-7 | TRBV18 | CASSPSGTDFSYEQYF
15 | TRBD2 | TRBJ2-6 | TRBV5-4 | CASSSGGGGANVLTF
15 | TRBD1 | TRBJ2-7 | TRBV5-1 | CASSLVHGQGNEQYF
15 | - | TRBJ1-1 | TRBV5-1 | CASSLAGGSATEAFF
14 | TRBD1 | TRBJ1-2 | TRBV6-5 | CASTRDRANYGYTF
16 | - | TRBJ2-7 | TRBV15 | CATSRAGTEITYEQYF
18 | TRBD2 | TRBJ2-2 | TRBV7-9 | CASSTGLAGGIYTGELFF
17 | TRBD2 | TRBJ2-3 | TRBV7-3 | CASSSRLAGGAGDTQYF
13 | TRBD1 | TRBJ2-7 | TRBV10-2 | CASRGQGDYEQYF
12 | - | TRBJ2-3 | TRBV5-1 | CASSYRTDTQYF
13 | - | TRBJ2-5 | TRBV4-3 | CASSRRGRETQYF
14 | - | TRBJ1-1 | TRBV7-8 | CATHPTGVNTEAFF
14 | - | TRBJ1-1 | TRBV14 | CASSLDRVNTEAFF
16 | TRBD2 | TRBJ2-5 | TRBV13 | CASSFLSGGDQETQYF
17 | TRBD2 | TRBJ2-5 | TRBV2 | CASRKASGGKYQETQYF
15 | - | TRBJ2-7 | TRBV25-1 | CASSERGHRLGEQYF
12 | - | TRBJ1-1 | TRBV19 | CASSMGQLEAFF
15 | TRBD1 | TRBJ1-5 | TRBV7-8 | CASSGRTGANQPQHF
14 | TRBD1 | TRBJ1-5 | TRBV10-2 | CASADRVESQPQHF
14 | TRBD1 | TRBJ2-2 | TRBV19 | CASSVRQGPGELFF
15 | - | TRBJ1-1 | TRBV5-1 | CASSLGLGVNTEAFF
14 | TRBD1 | TRBJ2-7 | TRBV6-1 | CASSEHGTGSEQYF
12 | - | TRBJ1-2 | TRBV11-2 | CASSLDRGGYTF
15 | TRBD2 | TRBJ2-1 | TRBV27 | CASTAAGGTYNEQFF
16 | TRBD1 | TRBJ1-1 | TRBV28 | CASSFTGTGVFTEAFF
14 | TRBD2 | TRBJ2-3 | TRBV30 | CAWYLAGSTDTQYF
14 | TRBD1 | TRBJ2-6 | TRBV29-1 | CSVEGTGNVNVLTF
15 | TRBD2 | TRBJ2-3 | TRBV6-1 | CASTGGGPYTDTQYF
16 | - | TRBJ1-3 | TRBV30 | CAWNAVQGLGGNTIYF
16 | TRBD2 | TRBJ2-2 | TRBV7-9 | CASSDVLAGGTGELFF
13 | - | TRBJ2-7 | TRBV5-1 | CASTLGVSGEQYF
14 | - | TRBJ1-6 | TRBV6-5 | CASSRGLAEAPLHF
14 | - | TRBJ2-7 | TRBV5-3 | CARSPRTISDEQYF
17 | - | TRBJ2-7 | TRBV1 | CTSSQDLDGRRAYEQYF
16 | TRBD1 | TRBJ2-2 | TRBV7-7 | CASSLSRDSATGELFF
13 | - | TRBJ2-5 | TRBV5-4 | CAWGVRNQETQYF
18 | TRBD1 | TRBJ2-1 | TRBV10-1 | CASSESSGGARSGNEQFF
15 | TRBD2 | TRBJ2-1 | TRBV29-1 | CSVEVGSGGLNEQFF
14 | TRBD1 | TRBJ1-1 | TRBV6-5 | CASSSQTGGTEAFF
14 | - | TRBJ2-5 | TRBV7-2 | CASSLGRLGKTQYF
14 | TRBD2 | TRBJ2-5 | TRBV9 | CASSVLSGAETQYF
15 | - | TRBJ1-1 | TRBV5-8 | CASVHREGGNTEAFF
13 | - | TRBJ2-7 | TRBV4-1 | CASSQDGGYEQYF
15 | - | TRBJ2-3 | TRBV5-5 | CASSLDGGGGDTQYF
16 | TRBD1 | TRBJ1-2 | TRBV6-1 | CASSDHRGNENYGYTF
15 | - | TRBJ2-7 | TRBV21-1 | CASSQTHRQGYEQYF
17 | TRBD2 | TRBJ2-2 | TRBV7-8 | CASSLALAGVQTGELFF
14 | - | TRBJ1-4 | TRBV4-2 | CASSNTRGGEKLFF
15 | - | TRBJ2-2 | TRBV25-1 | CASSARIYGAGELFF
16 | - | TRBJ1-6 | TRBV4-3 | CASSPQLSSYNSPLHF
14 | TRBD2 | TRBJ2-7 | TRBV5-4 | CASFEAGETYEQYF
15 | TRBD1 | TRBJ1-2 | TRBV19 | CASSRDRGWVYGYTF
14 | TRBD1 | TRBJ2-3 | TRBV11-3 | CASSESGTADTQYF